This T cell receptor beta chain was recorded in a study of cytomegalovirus exposure and HLA in healthy donors. The CDR3 is made up of 15 amino acids. Germline V gene lookup returns CDR1 SGHRS and CDR2 YFSETQ. Trimming removed 0 bases from V and 3 bases from J, with 12 bases in between. Using immunoSEQ multiplex PCR, the repertoire was profiled, and TCRdb retains in-frame clones only, with some absent. Seen here are about 57,000 clones, 80% to 95% observed once, and the top ten hold 4.5% to 6%. Notes on the study in general: First-cohort TCR clusters were later found to tend to co-occur in the 120 validation repertoires. There were 150 or so TCR beta chains listed as cytomegalovirus-associated.

With regard to this clone: Its antigen is unknown.

Sequencing was performed on PBMCs. The origin of this receptor is a woman aged 18-30 years in good health and CMV-seronegative. The V and J genes are TRBV5-1 and TRBJ1-2; a weak D match, TRBD1 (5 bases). CDR3: CASSLVFGGDYGYTF. CDR3 DNA sequence: TGCGCCAGCAGCTTGGTTTTTGGGGGGGACTATGGCTACACCTTC.